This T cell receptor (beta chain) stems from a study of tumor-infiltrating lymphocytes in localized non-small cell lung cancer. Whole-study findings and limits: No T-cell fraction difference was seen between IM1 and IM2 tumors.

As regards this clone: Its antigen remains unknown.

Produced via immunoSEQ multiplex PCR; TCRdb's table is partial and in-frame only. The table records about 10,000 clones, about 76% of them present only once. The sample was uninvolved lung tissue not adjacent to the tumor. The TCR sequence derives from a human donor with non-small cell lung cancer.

In DNA form, the CDR3 reads TGTGCCAGCAGCCCACCCGCCGACGGTGGCTACACCTTC. This gives the protein CASSPPADGGYTF. The chain joins TRBV7-9 to TRBJ1-2, with unresolved D. Looked up from germline, CDR1 is SEHNR and CDR2 is FQNEAQ (reference sequence). V was shortened by 5 bases and J by 7 bases, with 14 bases between the two germline ends. The CDR3 consists of 13 residues.